The 28 T cell receptor beta chains given below trace back to one sample, sequenced in a study of blood T cell repertoires in COVID-19. Libraries were prepared by immunoSEQ multiplex PCR; TCRdb keeps only in-frame clonotypes and omits some of them. The sample includes 200,000 to 300,000 clones, roughly four fifths of them seen just once. Sample: peripheral blood. The receptors derive from a woman in her 70s with acute or convalescent COVID-19.

The chain combines TRBV27 with TRBJ1-2, with D perhaps TRBD1 (6 bases). This CDR3 contains 14 residues. In germline, CDR1 is MNHEY, CDR2 SMNVEV (reference sequence). Trimming left V 3 bases short and J 14 bases short, with 22 bases between. CDR3 amino acids: CASSLTGPTMARTF. The CDR3 DNA follows: TGTGCCAGCAGTTTGACAGGCCCAACTATGGCTAGGACCTTC.

The chain joins TRBV2 to TRBJ2-7; D may be TRBD2 (6 bases). Germline CDR1 reads SNHLY; CDR2 reads FYNNEI. The CDR3 totals 12 residues. The V end lost 6 bases, the J end lost 7 bases, and 13 bases lay between the germline ends. Written as DNA, the CDR3 is TGTGCCAGCAGACTAGCCGGCGGGGAGCAGTACTTC. This translates into CASRLAGGEQYF.

The rearrangement joins TRBV7-9 to TRBJ2-2, with D maybe TRBD1 (6 bases). CDR3 size: 14 residues. Trimming left V 6 bases short and J 5 bases short, with 13 bases between. Germline V gene sequence: CDR1 SEHNR, CDR2 FQNEAQ (reference sequence). CDR3 in amino acids: CASRQDSTTGELFF. The CDR3 DNA reads TGTGCCAGCAGACAGGACAGTACTACCGGGGAGCTGTTTTTT.

The chain joins TRBV4-2 to TRBJ2-1, with 11 positions matching TRBD2. V shed 3 bases and J 0 bases; nucleotides not matched to a gene: 10. CDR1 is LGHNA and CDR2 is YNFKEQ in the germline V gene. The CDR3 is made up of 19 amino acids. CDR3 DNA sequence: TGTGCCAGCAGCCAGGACCCGCTAGCGGGGGGAAGCTCCTACAATGAGCAGTTCTTC. Its translation: CASSQDPLAGGSSYNEQFF.

This clone has just one count. V is TRBV6-2 or TRBV6-3 and J is TRBJ2-7; 7 nucleotides line up with TRBD2. Germline CDR1 is MNHEY and CDR2 is SVGEGT. V lost 1 base, J lost 0 bases, and 9 bases stayed unmatched. The CDR3 length is 17 residues. CDR3 sequence: CASSYFLAVPSSYEQYF. CDR3 sequence (DNA): TGTGCCAGCAGTTACTTTCTAGCGGTGCCGAGCTCCTACGAGCAGTACTTC.

The chain uses TRBV7-2 and TRBJ2-7; D is possibly TRBD1 (6 bases). CDR3 length: 14 amino acids. Germline lookup yields CDR1 SGHTA and CDR2 FQGNSA. V was clipped by 1 base and J by 1 base, with 8 bases between them. The CDR3 DNA sequence: TGTGCCAGCAGCTTAGTCGGACAGTCCTACGAGCAGTACTTC. Translation gives CASSLVGQSYEQYF.

The gene calls are TRBV5-1 and TRBJ2-1; 8 bases match TRBD2. CDR1 and CDR2 from the germline V gene are SGHRS and YFSETQ. V dropped 4 bases and J dropped 4; count of bases not matched to a gene: 7. This CDR3 has 15 residues. The DNA for the CDR3 is TGCGCCAGCAGCCCACCCAGCGGGGGATACAATGAGCAGTTCTTC. Translating gives CASSPPSGGYNEQFF.

V gene TRBV4-2 combines with J gene TRBJ1-1, with D possibly matching TRBD1 (5 bases). This CDR3 contains 14 residues. Germline V gene data show CDR1 as LGHNA and CDR2 as YNFKEQ. Trimming removed 2 bases at V and 1 base at J, with 8 bases between. The CDR3 spells CASSQLDKNTEAFF. CDR3 coding DNA: TGTGCCAGCAGCCAATTGGACAAGAACACTGAAGCTTTCTTT.

The chain joins TRBV6-1 to TRBJ2-1; D uncertain. Germline V CDR1 and CDR2: MNHNS, SASEGT. The CDR3 sequence is 11 residues long. The ends were cut back, 3 bases at V and 10 bases at J, with 7 bases in the middle. The CDR3 loop reads CASSDTVEQFF. Written as DNA, the CDR3 is TGTGCCAGCAGTGATACGGTAGAGCAGTTCTTC.

This rearrangement joins TRBV2 to TRBJ1-2; D not resolved. Trimming shortened V by 1 base and J by 7 bases, and 10 bases separated the two germline ends. The V gene's germline CDR1 is SNHLY and CDR2 FYNNEI. This CDR3 is built from 13 residues. Here the CDR3 reads CASSEDASSGYTF. Written as DNA, the CDR3 is TGTGCCAGCAGTGAAGACGCATCGAGTGGCTACACCTTC.

The rearrangement uses TRBV7-6 and TRBJ2-5; D is perhaps TRBD2 (6 bases). The CDR3 runs 15 residues. Germline CDR1 SGHVS, CDR2 FNYEAQ. V lost 1 base to trimming and J lost 0 bases, with 9 bases between them. As DNA, the CDR3 is TGTGCCAGCAGCTTAGTAGGAGGGTACCAAGAGACCCAGTACTTC. It specifies CASSLVGGYQETQYF. The whole variable domain, filled in from reference TRBV7-6 and TRBJ2-5, reads GAGVSQSPRYKVTKRGQDVALRCDPISGHVSLYWYRQALGQGPEFLTYFNYEAQQDKSGLPNDRFSAERPEGSISTLTIQRTEQRDSAMYRCASSLVGGYQETQYFGPGTRLLVL.

V and J are TRBV29-1 and TRBJ2-5; D perhaps matches TRBD1 (6 bases). The length of the CDR3 is 12 residues. The germline V and J ends were trimmed by 6 bases and 4 bases, with 12 bases remaining between them. CDR1 and CDR2 from the germline V gene are SQVTM and ANQGSEA. The CDR3 coding sequence is TGCAGCGTGCCGACAGGAGGAGAGACCCAGTACTTC. Translating gives CSVPTGGETQYF.

The V and J genes are TRBV19 and TRBJ2-7; D may be TRBD1 (6 bases). The germline V gene encodes CDR1 LNHDA and CDR2 SQIVND (reference sequence). The CDR3 extends over 13 amino acids. Deletions cut 5 bases from V and 2 bases from J, with 10 bases between. The CDR3 DNA follows: TGTGCCAGTAGTCTCGGACAGACCTACGAGCAGTACTTC. Encoded protein: CASSLGQTYEQYF.

Of note for this clone: Other DNA sequences of this sample code for an identical CDR3. V is TRBV18 and J is TRBJ1-1, with D hard to call. CDR1 is KGHSH and CDR2 is LQKENI in the germline V gene. V was clipped by 2 bases and J by 1 base, with 5 bases between them. This CDR3 has 13 residues. In DNA form, the CDR3 reads TGTGCCAGCTCACCAGGGCAGAACACTGAAGCTTTCTTT. Its protein is CASSPGQNTEAFF. Drawing the rest from reference TRBV18 and TRBJ1-1, the complete variable domain is NAGVMQNPRHLVRRRGQEARLRCSPMKGHSHVYWYRQLPEEGLKFMVYLQKENIIDESGMPKERFSAEFPKEGPSILRIQQVVRGDSAAYFCASSPGQNTEAFFGQGTRLTVV.

This clone has ten or more counts. The chain has TRBV19 and TRBJ1-1; TRBD1 is a possible D gene (6 bases). The CDR3 has 13 amino acids. Germline CDR1 reads LNHDA; CDR2 reads SQIVND (reference sequence). V was pared by 5 bases and J by 5 bases, with 12 bases between. The CDR3 DNA sequence: TGTGCCAGTAGTCCCGGGACACCTACTGAAGCTTTCTTT. Protein sequence: CASSPGTPTEAFF.

In its sample, this clone was seen once. The rearrangement uses TRBV28 and TRBJ1-1; possible D gene TRBD1, 6 bases. This CDR3 has 13 residues. The V end lost 4 bases, the J end lost 1 base, and 7 bases lay between the germline ends. Germline V gene sequence: CDR1 MDHEN, CDR2 SYDVKM. The CDR3, as DNA: TGTGCCAGCAGTTCGACAGGGAACACTGAAGCTTTCTTT. It codes for CASSSTGNTEAFF.

The chain joins TRBV19 to TRBJ1-2; unclear D gene. The germline V and J ends were trimmed by 0 bases and 3 bases, with 11 bases remaining between them. The CDR3 loop spans 15 amino acids. Germline lookup yields CDR1 LNHDA and CDR2 SQIVND (reference sequence). CDR3 nucleotides: TGTGCCAGTAGTATAGATGGGAGATCGGACTATGGCTACACCTTC. Amino acids: CASSIDGRSDYGYTF.

The J gene is TRBJ1-4, the V gene TRBV10-2; weak D call: TRBD1 (5 bases). This CDR3 region has 15 residues. The V gene lost 6 bases and the J gene lost 5 bases, with 16 bases spanning the gap. The germline V gene has CDR1 WSHSY and CDR2 SAAADI. CDR3 bases: TGCGCCAGCAGGGACATCCCGAGTCGGAATGAAAAACTGTTTTTT. Encoded protein: CASRDIPSRNEKLFF.

The V call is TRBV7-2, the J call TRBJ2-6; unclear D gene. Trimming left V 2 bases short and J 1 base short, with 6 bases between. CDR3 length: 15 amino acids. CDR1 SGHTA and CDR2 FQGNSA come from the germline V gene. This CDR3 is CASSLSVSGANVLTF. CDR3 in DNA: TGTGCCAGCAGCTTATCAGTGTCTGGGGCCAACGTCCTGACTTTC.

This rearrangement joins TRBV7-2 to TRBJ1-1, with D uncertain. The CDR3 is 13 residues long. Germline V lookup: CDR1 SGHTA, CDR2 FQGNSA. Trimming removed 2 bases at V and 5 bases at J, with 9 bases between. In DNA, the CDR3 is TGTGCCAGCAGCTTAACGGAGAGAACTGAAGCTTTCTTT. Protein product: CASSLTERTEAFF.

V usage is TRBV7-9 and J usage is TRBJ2-1, with 15 positions matching TRBD2. The germline CDR1 and CDR2 sequences are SEHNR and FQNEAQ (reference sequence). Unmatched junction bases numbered 1, after V lost 8 bases and J lost 5 bases. The CDR3 is 14 amino acids. In DNA form, the CDR3 reads TGTGCCAGCCGGACTAGCGGGGGGGACAATGAGCAGTTCTTC. It encodes CASRTSGGDNEQFF.

The chain has TRBV2 and TRBJ1-6, with 7 bases lining up with TRBD1. The V and J ends lost 5 bases and 5 bases, in that order; junction bases with no gene match: 3. CDR3 length equals 14 residues. Germline assignment: CDR1 SNHLY and CDR2 FYNNEI. DNA for the CDR3: TGTGCCAGCAGTTACGACAGGGATAATTCACCCCTCCACTTT. Residues: CASSYDRDNSPLHF.

The V call is TRBV7-2, the J call TRBJ2-2; 8 bases align to TRBD1. The V gene's germline CDR1 is SGHTA and CDR2 FQGNSA. The CDR3 consists of 16 residues. J gave up 2 bases and V 5 bases, and 7 bases lay outside the gene matches. CDR3 in DNA: TGTGCCAGCAGCCCGACCTCAGGGGGCAACACCGGGGAGCTGTTTTTT. It encodes CASSPTSGGNTGELFF.

V usage is TRBV3-1 (or the pseudogene TRBV3-2) and J usage is TRBJ1-1; D gene uncertain. The CDR3 loop spans 16 amino acids. Deletions cut 4 bases from V and 8 bases from J, with 23 bases between. CDR1 and CDR2 (germline): LGHDT, YNNKEL (reference sequence). CDR3 nucleotides: TGTGCCAGCAGCCTTGCGGGTCGGGGAATTCGATCCGAAGCTTTCTTT. Translation gives CASSLAGRGIRSEAFF.

As DNA, the CDR3 is TGTGCCAGCAGCTTAAGGACAGCTTACAATGAGCAGTTCTTC. Translating it yields CASSLRTAYNEQFF. The chain recombines TRBV7-2 with TRBJ2-1, with D tentatively TRBD1 (6 bases). Germline values: CDR1 SGHTA, CDR2 FQGNSA. V was cut by 2 bases and J by 4 bases, with 9 bases left in between. The CDR3 consists of 14 residues.

The rearrangement joins TRBV5-4 to TRBJ1-2; 9 nucleotides agree with TRBD1. Germline V lookup: CDR1 SGHNT, CDR2 YYREEE (reference sequence). Germline trimming cut 4 bases from V and 8 bases from J; bases unmatched to any gene: 9. The CDR3 has 14 residues. The DNA for the CDR3 is TGTGCCAGCAGCGCCCAGGGACAGGGCGGAGGCTACACCTTC. Encoded protein: CASSAQGQGGGYTF.

This clone was detected a few times. This chain links TRBV5-1 with TRBJ2-7; D might be TRBD2 (6 bases). Trimming stripped 3 bases from V and 2 bases from J, with 9 bases between. The CDR3 has 13 amino acids. Germline V gene sequence: CDR1 SGHRS, CDR2 YFSETQ. CDR3 sequence: CASSYPGAYEQYF. The CDR3 bases are TGCGCCAGCAGCTATCCGGGAGCCTACGAGCAGTACTTC.

V gene TRBV4-3 combines with J gene TRBJ1-5; D remains ambiguous. There are 16 residues in the CDR3. Germline V gene sequence: CDR1 LGHNA, CDR2 YSLEER. The V end was cut by 0 bases, the J end by 5 bases, with 14 bases between. The CDR3 spells CASSQERVLGDQPQHF. The CDR3 DNA reads TGCGCCAGCAGCCAAGAAAGAGTCCTCGGAGATCAGCCCCAGCATTTT.